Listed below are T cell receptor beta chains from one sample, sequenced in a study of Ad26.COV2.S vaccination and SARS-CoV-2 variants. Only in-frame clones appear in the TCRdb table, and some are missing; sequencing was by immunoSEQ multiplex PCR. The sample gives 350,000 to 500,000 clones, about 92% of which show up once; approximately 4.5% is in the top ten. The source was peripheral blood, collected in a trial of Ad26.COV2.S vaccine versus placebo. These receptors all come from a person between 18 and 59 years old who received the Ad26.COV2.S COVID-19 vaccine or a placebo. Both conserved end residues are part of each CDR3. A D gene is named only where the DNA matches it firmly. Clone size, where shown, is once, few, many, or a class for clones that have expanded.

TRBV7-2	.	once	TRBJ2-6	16	CASSLRGTSGANVLTF	TGTGCCAGCAGCTTAAGGGGAACCTCTGGGGCCAACGTCCTGACTTTC
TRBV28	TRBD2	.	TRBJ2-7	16	CASSLYGRTPTHEQYF	TGTGCCAGCAGTTTATACGGGAGGACCCCCACCCACGAGCAGTACTTC
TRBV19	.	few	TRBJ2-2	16	CASSSGSVANTGELFF	TGTGCCAGCAGCTCGGGGAGCGTCGCGAACACCGGGGAGCTGTTTTTT
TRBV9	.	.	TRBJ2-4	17	CASSPRPVSLAKNIQYF	TGTGCCAGCAGCCCTAGACCGGTGTCTCTAGCCAAAAACATTCAGTACTTC
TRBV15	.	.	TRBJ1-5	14	CATRRGWGNQPQHF	TGTGCCACCCGACGGGGATGGGGCAATCAGCCCCAGCATTTT
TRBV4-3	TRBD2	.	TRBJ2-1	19	CASSQESLAGGSSYNEQFF	TGCGCCAGCAGCCAAGAGTCACTAGCGGGAGGGAGCTCCTACAATGAGCAGTTCTTC
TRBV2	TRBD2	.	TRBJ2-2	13	CASSGTRTGELFF	TGTGCCAGCAGTGGGACTAGGACCGGGGAGCTGTTTTTT
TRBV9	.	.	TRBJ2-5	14	CASSVGNQQETQYF	TGTGCCAGCAGCGTAGGGAACCAACAAGAGACCCAGTACTTC
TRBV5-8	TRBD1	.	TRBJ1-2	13	CASSAGTGNGYTF	TGTGCCAGCAGCGCCGGGACAGGGAATGGCTACACCTTC
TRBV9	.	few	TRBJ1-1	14	CASSGRDLNTEAFF	TGTGCCAGCAGCGGAAGGGATCTGAACACTGAAGCTTTCTTT